This T cell receptor beta chain derives from a study of T cells in Graves' hyperthyroidism and ophthalmopathy. Background on the study: It was at initial diagnosis, before any treatment, that peripheral blood was collected. General study points: The model identified upcoming ophthalmopathy a median 6.5 months ahead of onset. In simple terms, a model built on 13 V-J features told ophthalmopathy apart from stable hyperthyroidism. Blood also carried most thyroid clonotypes expanded above 0.001.

This clonotype has a count of ten or more. As yet, its antigen is unknown. Researchers took RNA transcripts and amplified the TCR beta CDR3 regions from them. First-round RT-PCR with HTBI primers amplified the TCR CDR3 region. Each CDR3 protein is one row after TCRdb ran MiXCR on the multiplex PCR reads. The data show 250,000 to 350,000 distinct CDR3 sequences, more than 15% seen once. The sample taken for sequencing was blood. The TCR comes from a woman in her fifties or sixties with Graves' ophthalmopathy.

Here the CDR3 reads CASRLTGGDDSPLHF. The CDR3 DNA reads as TGTGCCAGCAGGCTGACAGGGGGCGACGATTCACCCCTCCACTTT. The chain uses TRBV9 and TRBJ1-6, with TRBD1 identical over 10 bases. The junction had 7 bases not matched to a gene; V was cut back by 5 bases and J by 8 bases. Germline V gene sequence: CDR1 SGDLS, CDR2 YYNGEE. The CDR3 spans 15 residues.